This record concerns one T cell receptor (beta chain) sequence. Antigen specificity is unknown. The sample originates from a study of siplizumab effects on memory and regulatory T cells. Overall study findings and caveats: Unstimulated subsets were the mapping target of only a minor fraction of alloreactive clones. Some alloreactive sequences were traceable to unstimulated CD4+ memory cells, and siplizumab significantly reduced them.

TCRdb's table, derived via immunoSEQ multiplex PCR, lists solely in-frame clones and lacks some. The data show 90,000 to 120,000 clones, with more than 85% seen just once and about 0.62% held by the top ten. Germline CDR1 MGHRA, CDR2 YSYEKL. The CDR3 runs 15 residues. Trimming removed 3 bases from V and 5 bases from J; junction bases left unmatched: 3. Sequencing used Tregs sorted from blood. This clonotype was obtained from a human donor in good health. The V gene is TRBV4-1, the J gene TRBJ1-4; 10 nucleotides match TRBD1. As DNA, the CDR3 is TGCGCCAGCAGCCAGGGACAGGGGATAAATGAAAAACTGTTTTTT. Translating gives CASSQGQGINEKLFF.